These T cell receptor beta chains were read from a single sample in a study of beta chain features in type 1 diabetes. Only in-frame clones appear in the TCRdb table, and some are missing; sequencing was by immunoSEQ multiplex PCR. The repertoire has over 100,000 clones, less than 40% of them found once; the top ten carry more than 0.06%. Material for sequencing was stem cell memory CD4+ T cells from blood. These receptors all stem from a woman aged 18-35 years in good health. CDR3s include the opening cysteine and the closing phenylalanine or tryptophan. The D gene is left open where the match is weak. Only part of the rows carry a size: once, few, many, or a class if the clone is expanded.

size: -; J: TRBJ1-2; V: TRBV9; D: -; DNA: TGTGCCAGCAGCCATCGTTTGGGGCCGAACTATGGCTACACCTTC; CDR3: CASSHRLGPNYGYTF
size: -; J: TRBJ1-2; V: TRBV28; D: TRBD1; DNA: TGTGCCAGCAGTCGGGATCGACAGGGGTTCTATGGCTACACCTTC; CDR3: CASSRDRQGFYGYTF
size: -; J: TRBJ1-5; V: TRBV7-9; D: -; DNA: TGTGCCAGCAGCCCCCCGTTTTCAGCGGATCAGCCCCAGCATTTT; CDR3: CASSPPFSADQPQHF
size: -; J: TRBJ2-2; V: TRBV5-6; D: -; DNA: TGTGCCAGCAGCAATCTAGCCCGGACAGCGAACACCGGGGAGCTGTTTTTT; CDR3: CASSNLARTANTGELFF
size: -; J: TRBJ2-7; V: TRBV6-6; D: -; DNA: TGTGCCAGCAGTCTCTACGAGCAGTACTTC; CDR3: CASSLYEQYF
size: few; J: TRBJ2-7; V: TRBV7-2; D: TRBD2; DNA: TGTGCCAGCAGCTTAGACGGGAGGGCCTTCTACGAGCAGTACTTC; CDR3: CASSLDGRAFYEQYF
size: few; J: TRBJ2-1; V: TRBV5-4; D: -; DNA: TGTGCCAGCAGCTTGGCTAGCTGGAATGAGCAGTTCTTC; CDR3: CASSLASWNEQFF
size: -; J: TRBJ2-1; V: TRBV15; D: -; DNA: TGTGCCACCAGCACCGGTCCCTCGCTGGGCCAAAATGAGCAGTTCTTC; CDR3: CATSTGPSLGQNEQFF
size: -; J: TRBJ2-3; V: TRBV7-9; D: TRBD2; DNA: TGTGCCAGCAGCTTAGGAAGACTAGCGGGAAGAATGAATACGCAGTATTTT; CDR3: CASSLGRLAGRMNTQYF
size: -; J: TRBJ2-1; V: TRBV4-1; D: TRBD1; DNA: TGCGCCAGCAGCCAACTCCAGGGGGCCACCTACAATGAGCAGTTCTTC; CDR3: CASSQLQGATYNEQFF
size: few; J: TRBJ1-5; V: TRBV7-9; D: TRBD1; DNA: TGTGCCAGCAGCGCAGGGGGTAATCAGCCCCAGCATTTT; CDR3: CASSAGGNQPQHF
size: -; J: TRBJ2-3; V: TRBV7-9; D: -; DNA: TGTGCCAGCAGCTTTTGGCAGAACACAGATACGCAGTATTTT; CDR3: CASSFWQNTDTQYF
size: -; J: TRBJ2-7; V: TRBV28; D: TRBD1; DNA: TGTGCCAGCAGGAAAAGCCGGGACAGGAGCTCCTACGAGCAGTACTTC; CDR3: CASRKSRDRSSYEQYF
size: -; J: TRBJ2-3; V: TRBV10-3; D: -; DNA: TGTGCCATCAGTGAACCTAGTCGGCCAACAGATACGCAGTATTTT; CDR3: CAISEPSRPTDTQYF
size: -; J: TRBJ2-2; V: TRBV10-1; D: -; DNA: TGCGCCAGCAGTGAGTCGATCAGGGCGAACACCGGGGAGCTGTTTTTT; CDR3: CASSESIRANTGELFF
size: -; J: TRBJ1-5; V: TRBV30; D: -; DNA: TGTGCCTGGACCCCAGGGATCAATCAGCCCCAGCATTTT; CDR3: CAWTPGINQPQHF
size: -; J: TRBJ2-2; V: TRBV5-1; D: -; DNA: TGCGCCAGCAGCTTGCTAGTGAACACCGGGGAGCTGTTTTTT; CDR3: CASSLLVNTGELFF
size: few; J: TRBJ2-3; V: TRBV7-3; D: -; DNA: TGTGCCAGCAGCTTCGGGAGACCAGATACGCAGTATTTT; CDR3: CASSFGRPDTQYF
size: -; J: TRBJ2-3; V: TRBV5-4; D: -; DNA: TGTGCCAGCAGCTCCGCGGGGAGGTTCACAGATACGCAGTATTTT; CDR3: CASSSAGRFTDTQYF
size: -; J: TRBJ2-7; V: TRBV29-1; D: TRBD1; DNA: TGCAGCGTCTCCAAGGGACAGGGGATTTACGAGCAGTACTTC; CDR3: CSVSKGQGIYEQYF
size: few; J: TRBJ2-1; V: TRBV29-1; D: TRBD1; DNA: TGCAGCGGAGACAGGGGCGATGAGCAGTTCTTC; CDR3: CSGDRGDEQFF
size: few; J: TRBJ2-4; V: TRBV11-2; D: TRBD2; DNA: TGTGCCAGCAGCTCCCTTAGCGGGAGAAACATTCAGTACTTC; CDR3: CASSSLSGRNIQYF
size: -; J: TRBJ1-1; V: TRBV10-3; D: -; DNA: TGTGCCATCAGCGGGACACTGAACACTGAAGCTTTCTTT; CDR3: CAISGTLNTEAFF
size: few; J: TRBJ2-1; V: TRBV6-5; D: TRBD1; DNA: TGTGCCAGCAGTCGGGACAGGGGGAACAATGAGCAGTTCTTC; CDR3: CASSRDRGNNEQFF
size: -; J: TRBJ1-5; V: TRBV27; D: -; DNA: TGTGCCAGCAGTACACAGGGAGGGGGGCAGCCCCAGCATTTT; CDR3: CASSTQGGGQPQHF
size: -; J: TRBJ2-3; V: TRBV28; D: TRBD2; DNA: TGTGCCAGCAGTCTAGGTGGGAGGGCCAGCGATACGCAGTATTTT; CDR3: CASSLGGRASDTQYF
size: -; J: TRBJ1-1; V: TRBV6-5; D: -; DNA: TGTGCCAGCAGTTACCTCCCAGGCCTGAACACTGAAGCTTTCTTT; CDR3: CASSYLPGLNTEAFF
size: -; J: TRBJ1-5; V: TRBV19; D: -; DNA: TGTGCCAGTAGTATAGGCGCCAATCAGCCCCAGCATTTT; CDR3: CASSIGANQPQHF
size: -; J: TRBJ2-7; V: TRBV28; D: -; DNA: TGTGCCAGCAGTGGCCCCCTTAAGTCCTACGAGCAGTACTTC; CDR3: CASSGPLKSYEQYF
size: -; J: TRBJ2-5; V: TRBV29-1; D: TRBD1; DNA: TGCAGCGTTGGCAGGGGGTCAGGAGAGACCCAGTACTTC; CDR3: CSVGRGSGETQYF
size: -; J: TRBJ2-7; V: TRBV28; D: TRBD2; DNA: TGTGCCAGCAGCAAGACTAGCGGGAGAACCTACGAGCAGTACTTC; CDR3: CASSKTSGRTYEQYF
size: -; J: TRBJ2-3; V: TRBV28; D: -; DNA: TGTGCCAGCAGTTTGAGGGGGACAGATACGCAGTATTTT; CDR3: CASSLRGTDTQYF
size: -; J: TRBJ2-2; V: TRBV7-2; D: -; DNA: TGTGCCAGCAGCTTAAGGCGGGTTGGCACCGGGGAGCTGTTTTTT; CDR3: CASSLRRVGTGELFF
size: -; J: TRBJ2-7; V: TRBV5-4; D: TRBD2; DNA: TGTGCCAGCAGCCCGGGGGGGGTTCGGGGACCCGAGCAGTACTTC; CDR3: CASSPGGVRGPEQYF
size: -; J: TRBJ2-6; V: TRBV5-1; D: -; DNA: TGCGCCAGTGCTAGCTCTGGGGCCAACGTCCTGACTTTC; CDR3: CASASSGANVLTF
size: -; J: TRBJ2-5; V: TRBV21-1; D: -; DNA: TGTGCCAGCAGCGAAACCAGACAGGGAAGAGAAGAGACCCAGTACTTC; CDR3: CASSETRQGREETQYF
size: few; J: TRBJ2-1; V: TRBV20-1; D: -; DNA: TGCAGTGCTAGAACTACCTTCGAGCAGTTCTTC; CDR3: CSARTTFEQFF
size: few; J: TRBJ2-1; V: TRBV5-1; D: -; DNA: TGCGCCAGCAGCAAAATCCGGAATGAGCAGTTCTTC; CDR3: CASSKIRNEQFF
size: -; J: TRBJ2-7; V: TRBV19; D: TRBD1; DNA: TGTGCCAGTAGATTAAAAGACAGGGGCCCGACCTACGAGCAGTACTTC; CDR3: CASRLKDRGPTYEQYF
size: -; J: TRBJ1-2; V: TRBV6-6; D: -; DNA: TGTGCCAGCACGGCAGGGGCAGGTGGCTACACCTTC; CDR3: CASTAGAGGYTF
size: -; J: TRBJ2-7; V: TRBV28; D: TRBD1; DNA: TGTGCCAGCAGTTTAGGGGGACAGAAATCCTACGAGCAGTACTTC; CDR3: CASSLGGQKSYEQYF
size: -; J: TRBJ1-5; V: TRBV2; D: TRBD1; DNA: TGTGCCAGTGGGGGACAGGGAATTAGCAATCAGCCCCAGCATTTT; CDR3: CASGGQGISNQPQHF
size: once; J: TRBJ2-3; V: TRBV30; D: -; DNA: TGTGCCTGGAGAGGGGTGCATACGCAGTATTTT; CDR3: CAWRGVHTQYF
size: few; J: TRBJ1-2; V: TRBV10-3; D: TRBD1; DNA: TGTGCCATCAGTTTTACAGGGGGCCGAAATGGCTACACCTTC; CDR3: CAISFTGGRNGYTF
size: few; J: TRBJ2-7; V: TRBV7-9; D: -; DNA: TGTGCCAGCAGCTTATTTGGAGTCCGAGGGTCCAACGAGCAGTACTTC; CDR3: CASSLFGVRGSNEQYF
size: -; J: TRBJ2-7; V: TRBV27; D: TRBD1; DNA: TGTGCCAGCAGGACAGGGAACCACGAGCAGTACTTC; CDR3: CASRTGNHEQYF
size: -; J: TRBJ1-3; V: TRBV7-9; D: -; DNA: TGTGCCAGCAGCTTAAAGGGGGTCGGAAACACCATATATTTT; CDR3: CASSLKGVGNTIYF
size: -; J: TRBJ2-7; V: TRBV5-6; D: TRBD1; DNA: TGTGCCAGCAGCTTCAGGGACAGGGTCTGGTACGAGCAGTACTTC; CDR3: CASSFRDRVWYEQYF
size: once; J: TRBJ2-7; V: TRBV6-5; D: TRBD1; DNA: TGTGCCAGCAGTTCGTGGACAGGGGCCCACGAGCAGTACTTC; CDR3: CASSSWTGAHEQYF
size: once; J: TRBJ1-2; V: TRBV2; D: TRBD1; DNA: TGTGCCAGCAGTGGGAGGGGACAGATCTATGGCTACACCTTC; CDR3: CASSGRGQIYGYTF
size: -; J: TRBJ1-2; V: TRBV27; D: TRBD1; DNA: TGTGCCAGCAGTTTATCGAGACAGGGAACCTATGGCTACACCTTC; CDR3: CASSLSRQGTYGYTF
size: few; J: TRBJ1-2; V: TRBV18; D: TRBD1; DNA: TGTGCCAGCTCCCTCGGACAGGCTTATGGCTACACCTTC; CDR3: CASSLGQAYGYTF
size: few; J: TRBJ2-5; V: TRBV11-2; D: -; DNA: TGTGCCAGCAGCTCCTCTGGTAGTCGGGAGACCCAGTACTTC; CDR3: CASSSSGSRETQYF